Below, one T cell receptor (beta chain) is given with its context. Per the original data handling: The authors estimated nucleated cell counts from reference gene primer amplification. The repertoire was sequenced with immunoSEQ multiplex PCR; TCRdb's copy has only in-frame clones and lacks some. V, J and clone size are taken as reported in that table, and D and trimming were inferred from the DNA itself. This sample has some 130,000 clones, with more than 75% found just once. Trimming removed 2 bases at V and 3 bases at J, with 8 bases between. This CDR3 is 13 amino acids long. Germline CDR1 is LGHDT and CDR2 is YNNKEL (reference sequence). This sample is part of a study of blood T cell repertoires in COVID-19. For the study at large: PBMCs, B-cell-depleted T cells, or T cells were the source of the cDNA or gDNA that made up the material.

This chain joins TRBV3-1 (or the pseudogene TRBV3-2) and TRBJ2-7; D might be TRBD1 (5 bases). Sample: peripheral blood. The TCR originated in a woman in her forties or fifties who had recovered from COVID-19. The CDR3 is CASSQPGFYEQYF. Here the CDR3 DNA reads TGTGCCAGCAGCCAACCAGGGTTCTACGAGCAGTACTTC.